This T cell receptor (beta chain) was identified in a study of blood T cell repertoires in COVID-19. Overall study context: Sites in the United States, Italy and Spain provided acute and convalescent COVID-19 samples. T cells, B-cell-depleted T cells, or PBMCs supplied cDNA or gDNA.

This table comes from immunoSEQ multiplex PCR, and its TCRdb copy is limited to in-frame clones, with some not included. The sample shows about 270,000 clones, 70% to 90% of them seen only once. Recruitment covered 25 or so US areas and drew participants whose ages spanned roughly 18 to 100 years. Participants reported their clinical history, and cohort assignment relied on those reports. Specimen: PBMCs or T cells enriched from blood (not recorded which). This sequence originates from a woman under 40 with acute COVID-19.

CDR3 sequence reads: CASSPGSTDTQYF. CDR3 DNA sequence: TGTGCCAGCTCACCGGGCTCCACAGATACGCAGTATTTT. The chain carries TRBV18 and TRBJ2-3; D gene unclear. The CDR3 length is 13 residues. The V gene lost 3 bases and the J gene lost 2 bases, with 6 bases spanning the gap. Looked up from germline, CDR1 is KGHSH and CDR2 is LQKENI.